A single TCR beta chain is shown here with its context. Which antigen it targets is not known. There are no base qualities to consult, and no much larger clone falls within one base. This record comes from a study of blood T cell repertoires in COVID-19 (dated by TCRdb to 2018 to 2020). As for the study more broadly: ImmuneRACE Cohort 3 recovered participants were defined by two consecutive negative NP/OP PCR tests, healthcare professional clearance, or symptom resolution. HLA class I and class II types, where available, came from metadata supplied by the sample provider rather than from assay-based typing. Samples covering the acute and convalescent phases of COVID-19 were provided by collaborators in the United States, Italy and Spain. The material from the prospective study consisted of cDNA or gDNA derived from T cells, B-cell-depleted T cells, or PBMCs. Subjects who had been exposed to COVID-19, were actively infected with it, or had recovered from it provided the deeply sampled blood TCRbeta repertoires that made up the dataset. The sample metadata nearly always contained a de-identified subject ID, COVID-19 status, age in years and sex. The repertoires were released in a freely available public database intended as a resource for research on the immune response to SARS-CoV-2. Samples came from the ongoing ImmuneRACE study (first 160 participants) plus 1,254 subjects from 6 global collaborators.

Participants in the prospective study were enrolled through a virtual design, were aged roughly 18 to 90 years, and lived in about 25 United States geographic areas. In the prospective study, cohorts were assigned on the basis of participant-reported clinical history obtained from a screening survey and a study questionnaire. Each participant in the prospective study had whole blood, serum and a nasopharyngeal or oropharyngeal swab collected by mobile phlebotomists. Additional blood draws and questionnaires over an approximately 2-month period could optionally be provided by prospective study participants. Before DNA extraction, blood samples from the prospective study were shipped at room temperature or frozen. On the study overall, not on this receptor specifically: Clinical and demographic metadata were provided uncurated, with the amount varying by source and participant.

CDR1 SGHTA and CDR2 FQGNSA were looked up in the germline V gene. Trimming costs V 6 bases and J 2 bases, and their ends lie 16 bases apart. From the cysteine through the phenylalanine, the CDR3 covers 15 amino acids. The retained sequence is limited to the CDR3, 45 bases, with the frame set at the first base. TCRbeta CDR3 regions were amplified from genomic DNA by means of the immunoSEQ Assay, a bias-controlled multiplex PCR. Processing in the source paper ran as follows. Nucleated cell counts per sample were estimated from amplification of reference gene primers within the assay. Sequence reads were collapsed and filtered to measure the absolute abundance of every unique TCRbeta CDR3 rearrangement. Productive Simpson clonality was computed per sample as the square root of Simpson's diversity index over productive rearrangements. The table comes from immuneACCESS by way of TCRdb, which keeps in-frame sequences with V and J called. Part of the clones is missing from these tables; in studies checked, under half for an unresolved V gene and the rest for unknown reasons. From that table come the V and J calls and clone size; the DNA was used to work out D and trimming. The sample table holds roughly 200,000 clones, of which about nine tenths were seen once. The ten largest clones represent approximately 3.3% of the sample.

This receptor was obtained from a woman aged 45-60 years in a cohort exposed to, infected with or recovered from COVID-19 (not recorded which). This receptor chain uses TRBV7-2 and TRBJ2-5; 6 matching bases give a weak D call of TRBD1. Material for sequencing was PBMCs or T cells enriched from blood (not recorded which). The nucleotide sequence reads as follows: TGTGCCAGCAGAGTGGTGGCGAGGGGGCAAGAGACCCAGTACTTC. Its translation reads: CASRVVARGQETQYF.